The 11 T cell receptor beta chains below all came from one sample that was sequenced in a study of blood T cells in healthy people across ages. Primers used in a second PCR of about 7 to 12 cycles were a sample-barcoded 5' primer and a J-beta primer mix. TCRdb re-called the 5' RACE reads through MiXCR, storing one row per CDR3 protein. Among over a million distinct CDR3 sequences, 35% to 55% were seen once, and the ten largest hold about 19%. Sequencing input: blood. These receptors came from a woman in her fifties or sixties in good health.

The gene calls are TRBV2 and TRBJ2-3; the D is unclear. Germline CDR1 is SNHLY and CDR2 is FYNNEI. Trimming removed 8 bases at V and 1 base at J, with 13 bases between. CDR3 length: 14 residues. The CDR3, as DNA: TGTGCCAGCCAGAAGGGAAGGGGCACAGATACGCAGTATTTT. It codes for CASQKGRGTDTQYF.

Written as DNA, the CDR3 is TGTGCCACCAGTGATGGGACTCACAATGAGCAGTTCTTC. Translated, it gives CATSDGTHNEQFF. The chain recombines TRBV24-1 with TRBJ2-1; the D gene is possibly TRBD2 (6 bases). Trimming pared 3 bases from V and 5 bases from J, leaving 7 bases between. The CDR3 length is 13 residues. CDR1 KGHDR and CDR2 SFDVKD come from the germline V gene.

This chain joins TRBV2 and TRBJ1-2; D is unclear. The CDR3 loop spans 11 amino acids. The germline V gene encodes CDR1 SNHLY and CDR2 FYNNEI. The ends were cut back, 6 bases at V and 8 bases at J, with 10 bases in the middle. The CDR3 region is CASREGSGYTF. The CDR3 region has the DNA TGTGCCAGCAGGGAGGGTTCCGGCTACACCTTC.

This clonotype was observed a few times. The chain carries TRBV7-9 and TRBJ2-1; TRBD1 aligns across 9 bases. Per the germline V gene, CDR1 is SEHNR and CDR2 is FQNEAQ (reference sequence). The V gene end was trimmed by 5 bases and the J gene end by 0 bases; junction bases not matched to a gene: 8. This CDR3 contains 17 residues. CDR3 region: CASSESEGQGSYNEQFF. CDR3 bases: TGTGCCAGCAGCGAATCGGAGGGACAGGGCTCCTACAATGAGCAGTTCTTC.

The chain joins TRBV12-3 or TRBV12-4 to TRBJ2-5, with 11 bases matching TRBD1. This CDR3 region has 13 residues. V shed 5 bases, J shed 10 bases, and the junction held 6 bases outside the gene matches. The CDR3 reads CASSLGTGGDQYF. The CDR3 DNA reads as TGTGCCAGCAGTCTCGGGACAGGGGGGGACCAGTACTTC.

A few counts support this clonotype. The V gene is TRBV5-1, the J gene TRBJ2-1; 10 bases are a match to TRBD1. CDR3 length: 16 residues. V was clipped by 1 base and J by 2 bases; unmatched bases: 3. The germline V gene has CDR1 SGHRS and CDR2 YFSETQ. The CDR3 DNA follows: TGCGCCAGCAGCTTGTCCGGGACAGGGGCCTACAATGAGCAGTTCTTC. It is translated as CASSLSGTGAYNEQFF.

This sequence joins TRBV7-2 and TRBJ2-7, with 9 positions matching TRBD2. V trimming: 2 bases; J trimming: 7 bases; junction bases outside the gene matches: 12. Germline lookup yields CDR1 SGHTA and CDR2 FQGNSA. This CDR3 spans 16 amino acids. In nucleotides, the CDR3 is TGTGCCAGCAGCTTATTCAAGACTAGCGGACTCAATGAGCAGTACTTC. Protein: CASSLFKTSGLNEQYF.

This clonotype was counted a single time. The chain couples TRBV7-8 to TRBJ2-7; 12 positions match TRBD1. This CDR3 contains 15 residues. Germline V gene data show CDR1 as SGHVS and CDR2 as FQNEAQ. After removal of 3 bases from V and 7 bases from J, the junction contained 7 bases not matched to a gene. The CDR3 reads CASSFRDRGHNEQYF. The CDR3 coding sequence is TGTGCCAGCAGCTTCCGGGACAGGGGGCACAATGAGCAGTACTTC.

The sample holds a few counts of this clonotype. V and J are TRBV5-1 and TRBJ2-6; 9 positions agree with TRBD1. The CDR3 sequence is 17 residues long. The germline CDR1 and CDR2 sequences are SGHRS and YFSETQ. Trimming took 8 bases from V and 0 from J; bases not matched to a gene: 9. The CDR3 sequence is CASRFTGGGSGANVLTF. CDR3 DNA sequence: TGCGCCAGTAGATTTACAGGGGGCGGCTCTGGGGCCAACGTCCTGACTTTC.

The rearrangement links TRBV5-1 to TRBJ2-7, with D maybe TRBD2 (5 bases). Germline values: CDR1 SGHRS, CDR2 YFSETQ. V was clipped by 0 bases and J by 1 base, with 8 bases between them. This CDR3 has 14 amino acids. CDR3 sequence reads: CASSLVGKSYEQYF. The CDR3 DNA sequence: TGCGCCAGCAGCTTGGTCGGGAAGTCCTACGAGCAGTACTTC.

CDR3 loop: CASSHLMGGVPADTQYF. CDR3 DNA: TGTGCCAGCAGCCACTTGATGGGGGGAGTTCCCGCAGATACGCAGTATTTT. This sequence joins TRBV27 and TRBJ2-3, with TRBD2 as a possible D gene (6 bases). Per the germline V gene, CDR1 is MNHEY and CDR2 is SMNVEV (reference sequence). Trimming removed 6 bases at V and 4 bases at J, with 23 bases between. The CDR3 is 17 amino acids.